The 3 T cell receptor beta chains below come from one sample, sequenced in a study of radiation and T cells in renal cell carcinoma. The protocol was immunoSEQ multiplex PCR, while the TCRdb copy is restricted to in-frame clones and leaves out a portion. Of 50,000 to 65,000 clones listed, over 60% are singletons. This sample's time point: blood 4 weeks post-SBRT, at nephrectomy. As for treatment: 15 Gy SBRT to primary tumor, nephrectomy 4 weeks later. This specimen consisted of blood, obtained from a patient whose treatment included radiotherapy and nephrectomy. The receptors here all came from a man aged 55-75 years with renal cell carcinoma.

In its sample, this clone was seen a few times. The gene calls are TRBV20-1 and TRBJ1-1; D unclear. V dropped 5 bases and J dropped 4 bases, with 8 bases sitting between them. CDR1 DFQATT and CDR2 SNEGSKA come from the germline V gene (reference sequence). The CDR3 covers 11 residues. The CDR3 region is CSAGKGTEAFF. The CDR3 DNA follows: TGCAGTGCTGGAAAGGGCACTGAAGCTTTCTTT.

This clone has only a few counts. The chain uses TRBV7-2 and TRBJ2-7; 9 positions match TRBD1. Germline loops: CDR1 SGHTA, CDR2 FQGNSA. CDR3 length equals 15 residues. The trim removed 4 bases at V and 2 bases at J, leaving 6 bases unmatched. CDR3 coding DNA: TGTGCCAGCAGCTCACCCGGGACAGGGACCTACGAGCAGTACTTC. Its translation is CASSSPGTGTYEQYF.

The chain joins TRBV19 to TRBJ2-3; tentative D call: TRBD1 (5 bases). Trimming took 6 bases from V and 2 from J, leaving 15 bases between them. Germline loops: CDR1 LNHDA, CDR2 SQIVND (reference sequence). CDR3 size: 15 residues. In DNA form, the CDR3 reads TGTGCCAGTAGCCCAGAGAGACAGCTCACAGATACGCAGTATTTT. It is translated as CASSPERQLTDTQYF.